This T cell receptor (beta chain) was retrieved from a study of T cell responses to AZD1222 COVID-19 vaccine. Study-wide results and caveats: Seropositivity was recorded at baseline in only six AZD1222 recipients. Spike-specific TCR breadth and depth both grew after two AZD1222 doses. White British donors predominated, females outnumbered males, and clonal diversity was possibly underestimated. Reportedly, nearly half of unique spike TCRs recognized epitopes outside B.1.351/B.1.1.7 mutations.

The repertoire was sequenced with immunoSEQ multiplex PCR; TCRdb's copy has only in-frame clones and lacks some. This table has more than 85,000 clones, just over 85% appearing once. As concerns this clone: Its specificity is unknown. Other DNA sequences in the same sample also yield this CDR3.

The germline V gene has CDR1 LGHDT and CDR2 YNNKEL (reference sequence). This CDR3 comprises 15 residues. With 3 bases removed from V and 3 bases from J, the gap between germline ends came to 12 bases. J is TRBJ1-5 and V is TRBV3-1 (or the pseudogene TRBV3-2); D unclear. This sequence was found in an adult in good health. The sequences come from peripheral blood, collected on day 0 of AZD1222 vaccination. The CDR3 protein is CASSQGGGNNQPQHF. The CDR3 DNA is TGTGCCAGCAGCCAGGGAGGAGGGAACAATCAGCCCCAGCATTTT.